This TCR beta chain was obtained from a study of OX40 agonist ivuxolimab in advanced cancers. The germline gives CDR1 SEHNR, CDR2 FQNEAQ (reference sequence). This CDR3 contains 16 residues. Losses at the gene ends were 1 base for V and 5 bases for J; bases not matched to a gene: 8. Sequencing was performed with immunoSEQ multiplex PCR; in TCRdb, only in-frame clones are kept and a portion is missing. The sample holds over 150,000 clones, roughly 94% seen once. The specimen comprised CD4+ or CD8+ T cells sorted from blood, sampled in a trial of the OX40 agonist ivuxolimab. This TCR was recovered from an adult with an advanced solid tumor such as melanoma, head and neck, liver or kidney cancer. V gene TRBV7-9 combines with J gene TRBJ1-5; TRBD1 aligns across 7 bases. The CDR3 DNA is TGTGCCAGCAGCTTAGACCTCAGGGGGGCCCATCAGCCCCAGCATTTT. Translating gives CASSLDLRGAHQPQHF.